The source of this T cell receptor beta chain is a study of cytomegalovirus exposure and HLA in healthy donors. Findings of the study overall: The presence/absence work took it that sequencing depth was about the same across donors. A later analysis reportedly found fewer N-insertions in an Asian-associated ancestry cluster than the roughly 700-donor mean.

Germline V gene lookup returns CDR1 LNHDA and CDR2 SQIVND (reference sequence). Trimming removed 0 bases from V and 3 bases from J, with 10 bases in between. The CDR3 sequence is 15 residues long. Remarks on this clone: As yet, its antigen is unknown.

The primer mix had 60 Vbeta and 13 Jbeta primers. Clones were read by immunoSEQ multiplex PCR, and TCRdb kept only the in-frame ones, dropping some. The data show approximately 130,000 clones, roughly 8.6% seen once. The material sequenced was PBMCs. The rearrangement uses TRBV19 and TRBJ2-3; maybe TRBD1 (6 bases). The TCR originated in a woman aged 40 to 50 in good health and CMV-seropositive. The CDR3 protein is CASSIDGRGTDTQYF. The DNA for the CDR3 is TGTGCCAGTAGTATAGATGGCAGGGGAACAGATACGCAGTATTTT.